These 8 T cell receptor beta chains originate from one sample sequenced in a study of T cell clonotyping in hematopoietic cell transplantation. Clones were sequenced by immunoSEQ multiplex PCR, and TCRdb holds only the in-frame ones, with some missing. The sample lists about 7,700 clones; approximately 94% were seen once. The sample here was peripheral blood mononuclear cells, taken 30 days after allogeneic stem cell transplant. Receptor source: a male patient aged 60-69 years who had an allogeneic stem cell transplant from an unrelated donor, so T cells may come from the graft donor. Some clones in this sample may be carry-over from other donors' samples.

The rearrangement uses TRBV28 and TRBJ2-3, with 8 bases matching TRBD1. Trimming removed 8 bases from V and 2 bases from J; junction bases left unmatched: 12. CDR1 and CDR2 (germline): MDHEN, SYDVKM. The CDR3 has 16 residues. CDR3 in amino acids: CASGLQGASSTDTQYF. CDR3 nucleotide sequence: TGTGCCAGCGGCCTCCAGGGGGCTAGCTCCACAGATACGCAGTATTTT.

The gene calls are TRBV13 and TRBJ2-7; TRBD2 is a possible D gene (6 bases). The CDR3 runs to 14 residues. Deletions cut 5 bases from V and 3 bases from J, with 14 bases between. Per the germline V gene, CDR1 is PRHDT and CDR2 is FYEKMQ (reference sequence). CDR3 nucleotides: TGTGCCAGCAGCAAAAGACTAGTAAGCTACGAGCAGTACTTC. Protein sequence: CASSKRLVSYEQYF.

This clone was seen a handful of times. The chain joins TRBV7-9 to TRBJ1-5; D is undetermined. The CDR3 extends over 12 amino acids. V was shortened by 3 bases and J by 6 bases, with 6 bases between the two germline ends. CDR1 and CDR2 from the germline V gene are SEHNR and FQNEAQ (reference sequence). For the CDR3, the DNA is TGTGCCAGCAGCTTGTTATCTCAGCCCCAGCATTTT. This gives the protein CASSLLSQPQHF.

The CDR3: CASSADYEQYF. CDR3 in DNA: TGTGCCAGCAGCGCCGACTACGAGCAGTACTTC. V usage is TRBV11-2 and J usage is TRBJ2-7; D is unresolved. The CDR3 spans 11 residues. Trimming removed 5 bases from V and 3 bases from J, with 5 bases in between. The germline V gene has CDR1 SGHAT and CDR2 FQNNGV.

CDR3 DNA: TGTGCCAGCAGGTCACGACCGAACACCGGGGAGCTGTTTTTT. Amino acid sequence: CASRSRPNTGELFF. The chain couples TRBV27 to TRBJ2-2; D is unresolved. Trimming stripped 6 bases from V and 0 bases from J, with 8 bases between. There are 14 residues in the CDR3. Germline CDR1 MNHEY, CDR2 SMNVEV (reference sequence).

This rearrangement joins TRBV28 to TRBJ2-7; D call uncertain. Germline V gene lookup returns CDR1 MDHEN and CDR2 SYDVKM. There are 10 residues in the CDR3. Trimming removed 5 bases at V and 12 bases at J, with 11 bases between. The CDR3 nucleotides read TGTGCCAGCAGTCCCCCCCACCCGTACTTC. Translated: CASSPPHPYF.

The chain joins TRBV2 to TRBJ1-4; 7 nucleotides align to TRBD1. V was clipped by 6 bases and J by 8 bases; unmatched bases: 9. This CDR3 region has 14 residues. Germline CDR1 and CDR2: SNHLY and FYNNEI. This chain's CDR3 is CASRDRAPREKLFF. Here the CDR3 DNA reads TGTGCCAGCAGAGACAGGGCCCCTCGGGAAAAACTGTTTTTT.

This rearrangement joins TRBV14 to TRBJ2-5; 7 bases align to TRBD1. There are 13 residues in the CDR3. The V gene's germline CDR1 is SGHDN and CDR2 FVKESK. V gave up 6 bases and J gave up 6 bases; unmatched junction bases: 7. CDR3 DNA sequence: TGTGCCAGCAGGGACGGACAGGAGAAGACCCAGTACTTC. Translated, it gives CASRDGQEKTQYF.